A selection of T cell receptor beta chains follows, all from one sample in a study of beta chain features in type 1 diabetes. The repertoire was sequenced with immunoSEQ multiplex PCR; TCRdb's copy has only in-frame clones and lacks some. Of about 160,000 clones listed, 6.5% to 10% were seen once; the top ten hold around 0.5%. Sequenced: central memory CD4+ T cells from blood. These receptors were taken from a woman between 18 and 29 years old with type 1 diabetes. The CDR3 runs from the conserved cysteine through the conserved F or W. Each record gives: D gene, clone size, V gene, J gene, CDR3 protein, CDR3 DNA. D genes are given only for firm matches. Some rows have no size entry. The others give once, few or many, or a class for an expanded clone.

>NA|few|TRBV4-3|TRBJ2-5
CASSQDFGGQETQYF
TGCGCCAGCAGCCAAGATTTTGGGGGGCAAGAGACCCAGTACTTC
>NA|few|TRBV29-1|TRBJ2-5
CSGGPVRGSETQYF
TGCAGCGGGGGCCCCGTAAGAGGTTCGGAGACCCAGTACTTC
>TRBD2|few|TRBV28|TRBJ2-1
CASSPRLSGRANEQFF
TGTGCCAGCAGTCCCCGTCTGAGCGGGAGGGCCAATGAGCAGTTCTTC
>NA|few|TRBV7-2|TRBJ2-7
CASSLRGAREQYF
TGTGCCAGCAGCTTACGGGGGGCGAGAGAGCAGTACTTC
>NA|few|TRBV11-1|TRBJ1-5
CASSSSGNQPQHF
TGTGCCAGCAGCTCGTCGGGCAATCAGCCCCAGCATTTT
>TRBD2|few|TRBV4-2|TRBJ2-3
CASSQDGAGGTDTQYF
TGTGCCAGCAGCCAAGACGGTGCGGGAGGGACAGATACGCAGTATTTT
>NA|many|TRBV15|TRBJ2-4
CATSVTGGLAKNIQYF
TGTGCCACCAGCGTTACAGGTGGGCTAGCCAAAAACATTCAGTACTTC
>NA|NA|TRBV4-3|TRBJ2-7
CASSQGGRLEEQYF
TGCGCCAGCAGCCAGGGAGGTCGCCTGGAAGAGCAGTACTTC
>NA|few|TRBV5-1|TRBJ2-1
CASSPNRAVNEQFF
TGCGCCAGCAGCCCCAATCGCGCGGTCAATGAGCAGTTCTTC
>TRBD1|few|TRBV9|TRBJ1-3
CASSVQDRGVSGNTIYF
TGTGCCAGCAGCGTCCAAGACAGGGGAGTATCTGGAAACACCATATATTTT
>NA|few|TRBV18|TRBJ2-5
CASSGWRDQETQYF
TGTGCCAGCTCAGGATGGAGGGACCAAGAGACCCAGTACTTC
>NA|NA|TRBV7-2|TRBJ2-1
CASSLGGTGYNEQFF
TGTGCCAGCAGCTTAGGGGGTACGGGATACAATGAGCAGTTCTTC
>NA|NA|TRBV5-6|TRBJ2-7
CASSSGGRSSYEQYF
TGTGCCAGCAGCTCAGGGGGGAGAAGCAGCTACGAGCAGTACTTC
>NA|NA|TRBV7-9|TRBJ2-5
CASSLGDFRETQYF
TGTGCCAGCAGCTTAGGCGATTTCCGAGAGACCCAGTACTTC
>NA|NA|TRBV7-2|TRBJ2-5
CASSSNGNQETQYF
TGTGCCAGCAGCTCGAACGGGAACCAAGAGACCCAGTACTTC
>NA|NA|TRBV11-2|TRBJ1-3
CASSLLRQGLSGNTIYF
TGTGCCAGCAGCTTACTAAGGCAGGGGCTCTCCGGAAACACCATATATTTT
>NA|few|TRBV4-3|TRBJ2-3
CASNTTSTQYF
TGCGCCAGCAACACGACTAGTACGCAGTATTTT
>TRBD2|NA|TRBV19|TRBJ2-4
CASSPTSGSREAKNIQYF
TGTGCCAGTAGCCCGACTAGCGGGAGTAGAGAAGCCAAAAACATTCAGTACTTC
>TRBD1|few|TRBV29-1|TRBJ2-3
CSAPTGGTDTQYF
TGCAGCGCCCCGACAGGGGGCACAGATACGCAGTATTTT
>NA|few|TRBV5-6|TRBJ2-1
CASSFRREQFF
TGTGCCAGCAGCTTTAGGAGAGAGCAGTTCTTC
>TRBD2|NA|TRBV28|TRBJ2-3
CASSPREGWDTQYF
TGTGCCAGCAGCCCCCGGGAGGGTTGGGATACGCAGTATTTT
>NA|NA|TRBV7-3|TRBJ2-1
CASSSLGGNNEQFF
TGTGCCAGCAGCTCTTTAGGGGGAAACAATGAGCAGTTCTTC
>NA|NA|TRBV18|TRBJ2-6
CASSRTGLGGANVLTF
TGTGCCAGCTCACGCACAGGGCTAGGAGGGGCCAACGTCCTGACTTTC
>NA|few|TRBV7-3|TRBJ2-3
CASSFYTETQYF
TGTGCCAGCAGCTTCTACACAGAGACGCAGTATTTT
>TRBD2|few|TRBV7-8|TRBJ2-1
CASSSGTSGGGTYNEQFF
TGTGCCAGCAGCTCAGGGACTAGCGGGGGTGGGACCTACAATGAGCAGTTCTTC
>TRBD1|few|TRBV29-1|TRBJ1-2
CSAEDRRTYGYTF
TGCAGCGCAGAGGACAGGCGGACCTATGGCTACACCTTC
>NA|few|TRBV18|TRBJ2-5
CASSLQEGAETQYF
TGTGCCAGCTCCCTTCAGGAGGGGGCTGAGACCCAGTACTTC
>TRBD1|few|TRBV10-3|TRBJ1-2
CAISPDRGYGYTF
TGTGCCATCAGCCCCGACAGGGGTTATGGCTACACCTTC
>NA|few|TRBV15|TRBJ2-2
CATSREIILAGELFF
TGTGCCACCAGCAGGGAGATCATTTTGGCCGGGGAGCTGTTTTTT
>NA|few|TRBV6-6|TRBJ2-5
CASSWGGSQKETQYF
TGTGCCAGCAGCTGGGGCGGATCTCAGAAGGAGACCCAGTACTTC
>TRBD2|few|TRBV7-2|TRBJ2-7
CASSASGSSYEQYF
TGTGCCAGCAGCGCAAGCGGGAGCTCCTACGAGCAGTACTTC
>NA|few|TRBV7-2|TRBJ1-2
CASSLWSDYGYTF
TGTGCCAGCAGCTTATGGTCGGACTATGGCTACACCTTC
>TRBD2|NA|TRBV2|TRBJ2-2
CASSVAGGTTGELFF
TGTGCCAGCAGTGTAGCGGGGGGGACCACCGGGGAGCTGTTTTTT
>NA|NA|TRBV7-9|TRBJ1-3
CASSSRQASTIYF
TGTGCCAGCAGCTCACGACAGGCAAGCACCATATATTTT
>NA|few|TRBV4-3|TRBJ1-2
CASRHALQGNFGYTF
TGCGCCAGCAGACACGCGCTACAGGGAAATTTCGGCTACACCTTC
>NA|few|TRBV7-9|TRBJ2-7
CASSSGQGSGYEQYF
TGTGCCAGCAGCTCCGGCCAGGGAAGCGGGTACGAGCAGTACTTC
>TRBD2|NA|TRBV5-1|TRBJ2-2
CASSLLAGNTGELFF
TGCGCCAGCAGCTTATTAGCGGGGAACACCGGGGAGCTGTTTTTT
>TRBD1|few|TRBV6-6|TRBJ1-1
CASSEGDRELTEAFF
TGTGCCAGCAGTGAGGGGGACAGGGAACTTACTGAAGCTTTCTTT
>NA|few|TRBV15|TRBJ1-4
CATSREAGANEKLFF
TGTGCCACCAGCAGAGAGGCGGGGGCTAATGAAAAACTGTTTTTT
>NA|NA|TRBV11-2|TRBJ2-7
CASSSDRFSYEQYF
TGTGCCAGCAGCTCCGACAGGTTCTCCTACGAGCAGTACTTC
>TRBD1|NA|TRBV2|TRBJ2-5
CATTPGTEETQYF
TGTGCCACCACCCCCGGGACAGAAGAGACCCAGTACTTC